Below are 2 T cell receptor beta chains sequenced from a single sample in a study of technical replicates of blood from four donors (dated by TCRdb to 2016 to 2017). Library generation was performed with the immunoSEQ multiplex PCR assay. TCRdb holds this immuneACCESS table with in-frame rearrangements only. Some clones are missing; in checked studies, unresolved V genes explain under half, and the rest has no known cause. In all, the sample holds over 80,000 clones, and around 96% of those were seen once. Clones ranked in the top ten supply approximately 0.33% of the sample. The sequencing input was T cells isolated from PBMCs. The receptors come from a human donor in good health.

J is TRBJ2-7 and V is TRBV5-6; 7 bases fit TRBD1. J lost 5 bases, V lost 2 bases, and 13 bases had no gene match. The CDR3 covers 16 residues. CDR1 is SGHDT, CDR2 YYEEEE, per germline. CDR3 sequence reads: CASSFPPGGLWDEQYF. The CDR3 region has the DNA TGTGCCAGCAGCTTCCCCCCAGGGGGATTGTGGGACGAGCAGTACTTC.

J is TRBJ2-3 and V is TRBV4-2; 10 nucleotides match TRBD2. From germline, CDR1 is LGHNA and CDR2 YNFKEQ. V shed 4 bases, J shed 5 bases, and the junction held 6 bases outside the gene matches. This CDR3 region has 15 residues. The CDR3 is CASSRLAGDLDTQYF. The CDR3, as DNA: TGTGCCAGCAGCCGCCTAGCGGGAGATCTAGATACGCAGTATTTT.